The rows below give T cell receptor beta chains drawn from one sample of a study of shared clonotypes between healthy human individuals. The method was immunoSEQ multiplex PCR; TCRdb's version includes in-frame clones alone and lacks a portion of them. The sample shows roughly 1,800,000 clones, about 94% of them seen only once. The sample comprised naive CD8+ T cells sorted from blood. These receptor sequences come from a man aged 18-30 years in good health. Both conserved end residues are part of each CDR3. A D gene is named only where the DNA matches it firmly. Some rows mark clone size as missing; the rest say once, few, many or name a class of expanded clone.

D gene: -
J gene: TRBJ2-7
V gene: TRBV9
clone size: -
CDR3 DNA: TGTGCCAGCAGCGTGGGCGGGAACCCCTACGAGCAGTACTTC
CDR3 protein: CASSVGGNPYEQYF

D gene: -
J gene: TRBJ2-4
V gene: TRBV2
clone size: -
CDR3 DNA: TGTGCCAGCCGTTCGAGTCCTAGGGGGGGAGCCAAAAACATTCAGTACTTC
CDR3 protein: CASRSSPRGGAKNIQYF

D gene: -
J gene: TRBJ1-1
V gene: TRBV6-1
clone size: once
CDR3 DNA: TGTGCCAGCAGTGAGACAGATCCTAACACTGAAGCTTTCTTT
CDR3 protein: CASSETDPNTEAFF

D gene: -
J gene: TRBJ2-7
V gene: TRBV7-9
clone size: few
CDR3 DNA: TGTGCCAGCAGCCTGGCAGGGAGCTCCTACGAGCAGTACTTC
CDR3 protein: CASSLAGSSYEQYF

D gene: -
J gene: TRBJ1-1
V gene: TRBV5-6
clone size: -
CDR3 DNA: TGTGCCAGCAGCTTGGAAGCGGCGGGGAAAGAAGCTTTCTTT
CDR3 protein: CASSLEAAGKEAFF

D gene: -
J gene: TRBJ2-7
V gene: TRBV29-1
clone size: -
CDR3 DNA: TGCAGCGTTGAAAGTGAGATGGGATACGAGCAGTACTTC
CDR3 protein: CSVESEMGYEQYF

D gene: -
J gene: TRBJ2-1
V gene: TRBV6-5
clone size: -
CDR3 DNA: TGTGCCAGCAGTTTTGGGGTGTGGGAGTACAATGAGCAGTTCTTC
CDR3 protein: CASSFGVWEYNEQFF

D gene: TRBD1
J gene: TRBJ1-4
V gene: TRBV7-9
clone size: -
CDR3 DNA: TGTGCCAGCAGCCTCAGCGACAGGGGCGGTAATGAAAAACTGTTTTTT
CDR3 protein: CASSLSDRGGNEKLFF

D gene: -
J gene: TRBJ1-1
V gene: TRBV9
clone size: -
CDR3 DNA: TGTGCCAGCAGCTTTAGCGGGGGAGTAGGCGATGAAGCTTTCTTT
CDR3 protein: CASSFSGGVGDEAFF

D gene: -
J gene: TRBJ2-3
V gene: TRBV7-2
clone size: once
CDR3 DNA: TGTGCCAGCAGCAACCCACTAGTGCTTGGGACAGATACGCAGTATTTT
CDR3 protein: CASSNPLVLGTDTQYF

D gene: -
J gene: TRBJ1-1
V gene: TRBV27
clone size: -
CDR3 DNA: TGTGCCAGCAGTTTAAGGCAGGAGAACACTGAAGCTTTCTTT
CDR3 protein: CASSLRQENTEAFF

D gene: TRBD1
J gene: TRBJ2-3
V gene: TRBV25-1
clone size: -
CDR3 DNA: TGTGCCAGCAGTGAGTGGGGACAGGGCAGCACAGATACGCAGTATTTT
CDR3 protein: CASSEWGQGSTDTQYF

D gene: -
J gene: TRBJ1-1
V gene: TRBV5-4
clone size: -
CDR3 DNA: TGTGCCAGCAGCTTGGGGAGCTTCAACACTGAAGCTTTCTTT
CDR3 protein: CASSLGSFNTEAFF

D gene: TRBD2
J gene: TRBJ2-3
V gene: TRBV4-1
clone size: -
CDR3 DNA: TGCGCCAGCAGCCAAGGGGCGGGGGGCACAGATACGCAGTATTTT
CDR3 protein: CASSQGAGGTDTQYF

D gene: TRBD1
J gene: TRBJ2-7
V gene: TRBV29-1
clone size: -
CDR3 DNA: TGCAGCGTTGAAGGGGAGAACAGGGGTTACGAGCAGTACTTC
CDR3 protein: CSVEGENRGYEQYF

D gene: -
J gene: TRBJ2-3
V gene: TRBV10-1
clone size: -
CDR3 DNA: TGCGCCAGCAGTGGGTCCGCAGATACGCAGTATTTT
CDR3 protein: CASSGSADTQYF

D gene: -
J gene: TRBJ2-1
V gene: TRBV7-2
clone size: once
CDR3 DNA: TGTGCCAGCAGCGTATCCGTCATGTCCCCCTACAATGAGCAGTTCTTC
CDR3 protein: CASSVSVMSPYNEQFF

D gene: -
J gene: TRBJ2-7
V gene: TRBV27
clone size: -
CDR3 DNA: TGTGCCAGCAGTTGGACGGACTCCTACGAGCAGTACTTC
CDR3 protein: CASSWTDSYEQYF

D gene: -
J gene: TRBJ1-1
V gene: TRBV6-1
clone size: -
CDR3 DNA: TGTGCCAGCAGTGTTGGGTGGGGGACTGAAGCTTTCTTT
CDR3 protein: CASSVGWGTEAFF

D gene: -
J gene: TRBJ2-7
V gene: TRBV9
clone size: -
CDR3 DNA: TGTGCCAGCAGCGTGGGGGACTCCCGCTGGAACGAGCAGTACTTC
CDR3 protein: CASSVGDSRWNEQYF

D gene: -
J gene: TRBJ2-3
V gene: TRBV19
clone size: -
CDR3 DNA: TGTGCCAGTAGGGGCACGGACGGGGTTCTACATTTT
CDR3 protein: CASRGTDGVLHF

D gene: -
J gene: TRBJ2-7
V gene: TRBV13
clone size: -
CDR3 DNA: TGTGCCAGCAGCTTACAATCTTCCTACGAGCAGTACTTC
CDR3 protein: CASSLQSSYEQYF

D gene: TRBD1
J gene: TRBJ2-7
V gene: TRBV5-6
clone size: -
CDR3 DNA: TGTGCCAGCAGCGGTAGGGGACAGCGGCGCGAGCAGTACTTC
CDR3 protein: CASSGRGQRREQYF

D gene: TRBD1
J gene: TRBJ2-7
V gene: TRBV13
clone size: -
CDR3 DNA: TGTGCCAGCAGCTTAGAGGGGGCGGCCTACGAGCAGTACTTC
CDR3 protein: CASSLEGAAYEQYF

D gene: -
J gene: TRBJ2-7
V gene: TRBV19
clone size: few
CDR3 DNA: TGTGCCAGTAGCGCCGGACGTCATTACGAGCAGTACTTC
CDR3 protein: CASSAGRHYEQYF

D gene: -
J gene: TRBJ2-1
V gene: TRBV28
clone size: -
CDR3 DNA: TGTGCCAGCAGCAATGAAGGGGTGGCCAGCGACAATGAGCAGTTCTTC
CDR3 protein: CASSNEGVASDNEQFF

D gene: TRBD1
J gene: TRBJ2-5
V gene: TRBV7-9
clone size: -
CDR3 DNA: TGTGCCAGCAATGTCGGGACAGAGACTCAAGAGACCCAGTACTTC
CDR3 protein: CASNVGTETQETQYF

D gene: TRBD1
J gene: TRBJ1-1
V gene: TRBV4-1
clone size: -
CDR3 DNA: TGCGCCAGCAGCCAAGAGGTATGGACAGGGGGCACTGAAGCTTTCTTT
CDR3 protein: CASSQEVWTGGTEAFF

D gene: TRBD2
J gene: TRBJ2-7
V gene: TRBV2
clone size: -
CDR3 DNA: TGTGCCAGCAGTGAATCTAGCGGGGACTCCTACGAGCAGTACTTC
CDR3 protein: CASSESSGDSYEQYF

D gene: -
J gene: TRBJ2-2
V gene: TRBV2
clone size: -
CDR3 DNA: TGTGCCAGCGGTGGAGACAGCACGAACACCGGGGAGCTGTTTTTT
CDR3 protein: CASGGDSTNTGELFF

D gene: TRBD2
J gene: TRBJ2-1
V gene: TRBV4-1
clone size: -
CDR3 DNA: TGCGCCAGCAGCCGCAAGGGAATAGCGGGAGGTGGGAATGAGCAGTTCTTC
CDR3 protein: CASSRKGIAGGGNEQFF

D gene: TRBD1
J gene: TRBJ2-7
V gene: TRBV25-1
clone size: -
CDR3 DNA: TGTGCCAGCAGTGCGCCGGGACAGGGGGCTTACGAGCAGTACTTC
CDR3 protein: CASSAPGQGAYEQYF

D gene: -
J gene: TRBJ2-1
V gene: TRBV6-4
clone size: -
CDR3 DNA: TGTGCCAGCAGTGACTCGAGGCAGGGGGGGAATGAGCAGTTCTTC
CDR3 protein: CASSDSRQGGNEQFF

D gene: -
J gene: TRBJ2-7
V gene: TRBV27
clone size: -
CDR3 DNA: TGTGCCAGCAGTTTGGCAGCGGAAACCTACGAGCAGTACTTC
CDR3 protein: CASSLAAETYEQYF

D gene: -
J gene: TRBJ2-1
V gene: TRBV7-2
clone size: -
CDR3 DNA: TGTGCCAGCAGCGCCACCTTCCGGGACACATGGAACAATGAGCAGTTCTTC
CDR3 protein: CASSATFRDTWNNEQFF

D gene: TRBD1
J gene: TRBJ1-2
V gene: TRBV6-5
clone size: -
CDR3 DNA: TGTGCCAGCAGTCCCGGGACAGGGTACTATGGCTACACCTTC
CDR3 protein: CASSPGTGYYGYTF

D gene: -
J gene: TRBJ2-1
V gene: TRBV27
clone size: -
CDR3 DNA: TGTGCCAGCAGTGCGGGACACTACAATGAGCAGTTCTTC
CDR3 protein: CASSAGHYNEQFF

D gene: -
J gene: TRBJ2-7
V gene: TRBV25-1
clone size: once
CDR3 DNA: TGTGCCAGCAGTGCCCCCGCCAACTACGAGCAGTACTTC
CDR3 protein: CASSAPANYEQYF

D gene: TRBD1
J gene: TRBJ1-2
V gene: TRBV5-1
clone size: -
CDR3 DNA: TGCGCCAGCAAACCTGGACAGGGGTACTCTACCTATGGCTACACCTTC
CDR3 protein: CASKPGQGYSTYGYTF

D gene: -
J gene: TRBJ2-1
V gene: TRBV29-1
clone size: -
CDR3 DNA: TGCAGCGTTGACCTTGACAATGAGCAGTTCTTC
CDR3 protein: CSVDLDNEQFF

D gene: TRBD1
J gene: TRBJ2-7
V gene: TRBV29-1
clone size: -
CDR3 DNA: TGCAGCGTTGAAGCTCGACCCGACAGGGCCTACGAGCAGTACTTC
CDR3 protein: CSVEARPDRAYEQYF

D gene: -
J gene: TRBJ2-1
V gene: TRBV7-3
clone size: -
CDR3 DNA: TGTGCCAGCAGCTTAGGGTTGGACCATGAGCAGTTCTTC
CDR3 protein: CASSLGLDHEQFF

D gene: TRBD1
J gene: TRBJ1-1
V gene: TRBV5-6
clone size: -
CDR3 DNA: TGTGCCAGCAGCTTAGCGACAGGGCTGGTTGAAGCTTTCTTT
CDR3 protein: CASSLATGLVEAFF

D gene: -
J gene: TRBJ2-1
V gene: TRBV7-6
clone size: -
CDR3 DNA: TGTGCCAGCAGCTTAGGTTGGGGGAGTGGAAATGAGCAGTTCTTC
CDR3 protein: CASSLGWGSGNEQFF

D gene: -
J gene: TRBJ2-7
V gene: TRBV19
clone size: -
CDR3 DNA: TGTGCCAGTAGTGCCAGGAGGATGGTAAATGGCGAGCAGTACTTC
CDR3 protein: CASSARRMVNGEQYF

D gene: -
J gene: TRBJ2-2
V gene: TRBV2
clone size: -
CDR3 DNA: TGTGCCAGCAGTTTCACACATGCCGGGGAGCTGTTTTTT
CDR3 protein: CASSFTHAGELFF

D gene: -
J gene: TRBJ2-1
V gene: TRBV5-1
clone size: -
CDR3 DNA: TGCGCCAGCAGCTTGGAAGGACCCGGGGATGAGCAGTTCTTC
CDR3 protein: CASSLEGPGDEQFF

D gene: TRBD2
J gene: TRBJ2-1
V gene: TRBV4-1
clone size: -
CDR3 DNA: TGCGCCAGCAGCCAGGAACCGGGACTAGCGACTCACAATGAGCAGTTCTTC
CDR3 protein: CASSQEPGLATHNEQFF

D gene: TRBD2
J gene: TRBJ2-2
V gene: TRBV30
clone size: -
CDR3 DNA: TGTGCCTGGAGTGCCCTTAGCGGGAGATACACCGGGGAGCTGTTTTTT
CDR3 protein: CAWSALSGRYTGELFF

D gene: -
J gene: TRBJ2-2
V gene: TRBV7-2
clone size: -
CDR3 DNA: TGTGCCAGCAGCTTAGTCGTCGTCGGGCAGAACACCGGGGAGCTGTTTTTT
CDR3 protein: CASSLVVVGQNTGELFF

D gene: TRBD2
J gene: TRBJ2-7
V gene: TRBV5-6
clone size: -
CDR3 DNA: TGTGCCAGCAGCTTGGAGGGACTAGCGGGGTCCTACGAGCAGTACTTC
CDR3 protein: CASSLEGLAGSYEQYF